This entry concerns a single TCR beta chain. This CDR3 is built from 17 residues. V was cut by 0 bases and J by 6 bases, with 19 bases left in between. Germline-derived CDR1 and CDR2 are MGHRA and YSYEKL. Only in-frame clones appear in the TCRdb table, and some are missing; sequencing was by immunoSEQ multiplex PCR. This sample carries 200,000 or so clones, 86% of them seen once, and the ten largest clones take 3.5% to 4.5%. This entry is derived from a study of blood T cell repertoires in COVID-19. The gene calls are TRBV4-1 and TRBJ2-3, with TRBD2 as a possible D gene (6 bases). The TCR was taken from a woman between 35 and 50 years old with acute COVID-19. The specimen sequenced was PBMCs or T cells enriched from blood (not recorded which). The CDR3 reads CASSQDLAVPSADTQYF. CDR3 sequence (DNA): TGCGCCAGCAGCCAAGACTTGGCGGTGCCTAGCGCTGATACGCAGTATTTT.